This TCR beta chain stems from a study of cytomegalovirus exposure and HLA in healthy donors. Study-wide context: Of around 400 genotyped donors, 81% grouped in the Caucasian-associated ancestry cluster.

Deletions cut 0 bases from V and 2 bases from J, with 8 bases between. This CDR3 contains 15 residues. Looked up from germline, CDR1 is LNHNV and CDR2 is YYDKDF (reference sequence). PCR primers comprised 60 Vbeta and 13 Jbeta primers. The method was immunoSEQ multiplex PCR; TCRdb's version includes in-frame clones alone and lacks a portion of them. The repertoire holds roughly 90,000 clones, with around 85% as singletons. This clone was recorded once. Its specificity is unknown. General observations from the study: The later analysis indicated that the majority of CMV-associated TCR beta chains appeared HLA-restricted. Within an earlier analysis, most TCR beta V segments proved productive either about 87% or about 30% of the time. Immune exposure data for these donors was limited to CMV serostatus.

The sequence came from a man aged 18 to 30 in good health and CMV-seronegative. The specimen was PBMCs. This chain links TRBV15 with TRBJ2-1; the D gene is possibly TRBD2 (6 bases). The CDR3 here is CATSRDGSAYNEQFF. CDR3 coding DNA: TGTGCCACCAGCAGAGACGGGAGTGCCTACAATGAGCAGTTCTTC.